This TCR beta chain was documented in a study of post-analysis software for immune sequencing data. About the research overall: Both relapsing-remitting and secondary progressive multiple sclerosis featured among the disease courses, as did progressive-relapsing multiple sclerosis.

Carried by the TCR beta cDNA libraries were unique molecular identifiers. T cells numbering roughly 1 to 10 million yielded 450,000 to 500,000 cDNA molecules. TCRdb re-derived calls from the PCR reads in MiXCR, one entry per CDR3 protein. The sample lists under 200,000 distinct CDR3 sequences, 29% occurring once. Study observations and caveats: Multiple sclerosis patients had significantly lower normalized Chao1 diversity than controls. Roughly 5 TRBV segments, TRBV5-6, TRBV5-1 and TRBV20-1 among them, were found more frequent in patients than controls.

Many counts were recorded for this clonotype. Its antigen is as yet unknown. In germline, CDR1 is SGHVS, CDR2 FNYEAQ. V shed 3 bases and J shed 1 base, with 5 bases lying between them. This CDR3 has 13 amino acids. This receptor was taken from a girl younger than 18 with multiple sclerosis. V and J are TRBV7-6 and TRBJ2-3; D call uncertain. Sequencing was done on a sample of blood. CDR3 loop: CASSFSRTDTQYF. The CDR3, as DNA: TGTGCCAGCAGCTTCTCACGCACAGATACGCAGTATTTT.